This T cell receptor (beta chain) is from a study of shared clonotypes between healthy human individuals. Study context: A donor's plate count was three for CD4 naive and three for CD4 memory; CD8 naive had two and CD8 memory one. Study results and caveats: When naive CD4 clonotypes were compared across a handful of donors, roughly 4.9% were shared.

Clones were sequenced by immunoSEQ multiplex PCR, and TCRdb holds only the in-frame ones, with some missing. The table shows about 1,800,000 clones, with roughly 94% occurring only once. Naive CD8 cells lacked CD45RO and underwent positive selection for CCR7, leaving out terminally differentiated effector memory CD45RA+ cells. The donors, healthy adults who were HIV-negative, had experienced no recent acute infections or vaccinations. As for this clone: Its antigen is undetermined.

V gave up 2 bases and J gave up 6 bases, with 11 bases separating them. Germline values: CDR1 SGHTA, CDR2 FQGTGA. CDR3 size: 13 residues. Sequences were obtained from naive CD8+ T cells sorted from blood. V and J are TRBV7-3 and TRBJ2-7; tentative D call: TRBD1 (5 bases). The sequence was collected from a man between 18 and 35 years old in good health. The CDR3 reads CASSLFQGSEQYF. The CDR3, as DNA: TGTGCCAGCAGCTTATTTCAGGGCTCCGAGCAGTACTTC.